The next 5 T cell receptor beta chains were all read from a single sample in a study of T cell responses to AZD1222 COVID-19 vaccine. Some clones are missing from TCRdb's copy, which holds only in-frame ones; the method was immunoSEQ multiplex PCR. Found here are about 100,000 clones, about nine tenths of them singletons; the top ten hold roughly 1.4%. The sequences come from peripheral blood, collected on day 0 of AZD1222 vaccination. The receptors stem from an adult in good health.

The rearrangement joins TRBV10-3 to TRBJ2-1; D remains unclear. V lost 8 bases to trimming and J lost 4 bases, with 9 bases between them. The CDR3 totals 12 residues. CDR1 and CDR2 (germline): ENHRY, SYGVKD. The CDR3 bases are TGTGCCATCGAAGGCCTATACAATGAGCAGTTCTTC. Its protein product is CAIEGLYNEQFF.

On this clone: One end of the junction fails to match germline, which may point to a read error. The genes are TRBV11-2 and TRBJ1-2; perhaps TRBD1 as D (6 bases). The length of the CDR3 is 11 residues. In germline, CDR1 is SGHAT, CDR2 FQNNGV. The CDR3 sequence is CASSLLDRPIF. The DNA of the CDR3 is TGTGCCAGCAGCCTCCTAGACAGGCCGATCTTC.

V is TRBV4-1 and J is TRBJ1-1; D is ambiguous. V lost 1 base and J lost 4, with 7 bases in between. CDR3 length: 13 residues. The germline gives CDR1 MGHRA, CDR2 YSYEKL. The chain's CDR3 is CASSQAAFTEAFF. CDR3 nucleotide sequence: TGCGCCAGCAGCCAAGCGGCTTTCACTGAAGCTTTCTTT.

This clone was picked up one time. This chain connects TRBV5-4 to TRBJ2-2; D is possibly TRBD2 (7 bases). CDR1 is SGHNT and CDR2 is YYREEE in the germline V gene (reference sequence). V lost 7 bases to trimming and J lost 4 bases, with 23 bases between them. The CDR3 is 17 residues long. The CDR3: CASSNRGRVSGTGELFF. CDR3 coding DNA: TGTGCCAGCTCGAATAGGGGGAGGGTTAGTGGCACCGGGGAGCTGTTTTTT.

The chain combines TRBV18 with TRBJ1-4; D remains unclear. The germline V and J ends were trimmed by 0 bases and 2 bases, with 7 bases remaining between them. Germline loops: CDR1 KGHSH, CDR2 LQKENI. This CDR3 is 15 amino acids long. The CDR3 reads CASSPPSATNEKLFF. DNA of the CDR3: TGTGCCAGCTCACCACCGTCAGCTACTAATGAAAAACTGTTTTTT. Using reference TRBV18 and TRBJ1-4 for the parts outside the CDR3, the full variable domain is NAGVMQNPRHLVRRRGQEARLRCSPMKGHSHVYWYRQLPEEGLKFMVYLQKENIIDESGMPKERFSAEFPKEGPSILRIQQVVRGDSAAYFCASSPPSATNEKLFFGSGTQLSVL.